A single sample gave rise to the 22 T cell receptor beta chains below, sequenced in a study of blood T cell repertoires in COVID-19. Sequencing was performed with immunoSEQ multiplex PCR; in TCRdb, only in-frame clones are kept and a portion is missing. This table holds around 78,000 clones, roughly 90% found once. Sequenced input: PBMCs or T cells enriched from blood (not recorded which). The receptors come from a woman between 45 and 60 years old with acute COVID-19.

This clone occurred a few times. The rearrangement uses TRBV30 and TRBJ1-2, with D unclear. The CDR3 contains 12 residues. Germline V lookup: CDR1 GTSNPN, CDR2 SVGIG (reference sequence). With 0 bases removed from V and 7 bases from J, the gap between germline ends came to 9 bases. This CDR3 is CAWSVVPGGYTF. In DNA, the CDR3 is TGTGCCTGGAGTGTAGTCCCGGGTGGCTACACCTTC.

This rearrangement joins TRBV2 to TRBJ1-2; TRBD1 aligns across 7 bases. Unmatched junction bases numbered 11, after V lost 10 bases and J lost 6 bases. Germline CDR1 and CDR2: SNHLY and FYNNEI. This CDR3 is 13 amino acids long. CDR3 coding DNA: TGTGCCAACGTAAGACAGGGTGCTAATGGCTACACCTTC. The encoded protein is CANVRQGANGYTF.

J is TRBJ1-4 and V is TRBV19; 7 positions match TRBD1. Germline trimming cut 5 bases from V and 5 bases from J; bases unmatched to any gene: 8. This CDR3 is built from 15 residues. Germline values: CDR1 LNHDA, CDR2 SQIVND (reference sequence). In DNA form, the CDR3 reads TGTGCCAGTAGTCGTTCCGGGACAGAGAATGAAAAACTGTTTTTT. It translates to CASSRSGTENEKLFF.

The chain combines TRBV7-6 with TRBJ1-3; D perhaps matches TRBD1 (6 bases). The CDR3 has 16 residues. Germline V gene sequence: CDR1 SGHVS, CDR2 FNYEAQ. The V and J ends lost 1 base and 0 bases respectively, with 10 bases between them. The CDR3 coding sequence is TGTGCCAGCAGCTTAGACATAGGGGGCTCTGGAAACACCATATATTTT. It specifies CASSLDIGGSGNTIYF.

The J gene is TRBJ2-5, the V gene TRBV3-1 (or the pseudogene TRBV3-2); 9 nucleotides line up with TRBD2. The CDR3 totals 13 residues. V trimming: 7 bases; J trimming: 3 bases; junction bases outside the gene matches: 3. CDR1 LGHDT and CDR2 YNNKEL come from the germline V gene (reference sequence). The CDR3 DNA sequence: TGTGCCAGCAATCTAGCGGGGAAAGAGACCCAGTACTTC. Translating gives CASNLAGKETQYF.

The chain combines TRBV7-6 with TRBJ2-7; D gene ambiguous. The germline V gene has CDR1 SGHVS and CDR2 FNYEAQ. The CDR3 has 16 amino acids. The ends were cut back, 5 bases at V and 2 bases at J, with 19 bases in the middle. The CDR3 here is CASSQSQFIGAYEQYF. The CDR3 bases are TGTGCCAGCAGCCAAAGTCAGTTTATTGGAGCCTACGAGCAGTACTTC.

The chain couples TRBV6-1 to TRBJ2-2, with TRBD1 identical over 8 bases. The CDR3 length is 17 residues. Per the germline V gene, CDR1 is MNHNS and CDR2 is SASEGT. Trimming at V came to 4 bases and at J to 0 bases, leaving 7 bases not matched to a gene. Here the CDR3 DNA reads TGTGCCAGCAGTGTCTTCGGACAGGGTACGAACACCGGGGAGCTGTTTTTT. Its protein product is CASSVFGQGTNTGELFF.

The CDR3 DNA follows: TGTGCCAGCAGCCCAGGGGGCGCAAGTTCCTACGAGCAGTACTTC. This translates into CASSPGGASSYEQYF. The gene calls are TRBV5-4 and TRBJ2-7; 8 bases fit TRBD1. The germline V gene encodes CDR1 SGHNT and CDR2 YYREEE (reference sequence). V trimming: 4 bases; J trimming: 1 base; junction bases outside the gene matches: 7. The CDR3 length is 15 residues. Supplemented by reference TRBV5-4 and TRBJ2-7, the full variable domain reads ETGVTQSPTHLIKTRGQQVTLRCSSQSGHNTVSWYQQALGQGPQFIFQYYREEENGRGNFPPRFSGLQFPNYSSELNVNALELDDSALYLCASSPGGASSYEQYFGPGTRLTVT.

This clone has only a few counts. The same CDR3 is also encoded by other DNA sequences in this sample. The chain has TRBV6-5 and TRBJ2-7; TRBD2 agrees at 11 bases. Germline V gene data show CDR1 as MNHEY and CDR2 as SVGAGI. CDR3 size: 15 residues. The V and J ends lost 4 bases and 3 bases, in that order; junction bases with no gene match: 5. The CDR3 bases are TGTGCCAGCAGTTCTGCCGGGACTAGCGGCTACGAGCAGTACTTC. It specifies CASSSAGTSGYEQYF.

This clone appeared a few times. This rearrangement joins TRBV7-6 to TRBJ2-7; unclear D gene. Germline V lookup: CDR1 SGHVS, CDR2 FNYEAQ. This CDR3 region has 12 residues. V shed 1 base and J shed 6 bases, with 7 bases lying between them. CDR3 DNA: TGTGCCAGCAGCTTAGGTGGCTCCGAGCAGTACTTC. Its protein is CASSLGGSEQYF.

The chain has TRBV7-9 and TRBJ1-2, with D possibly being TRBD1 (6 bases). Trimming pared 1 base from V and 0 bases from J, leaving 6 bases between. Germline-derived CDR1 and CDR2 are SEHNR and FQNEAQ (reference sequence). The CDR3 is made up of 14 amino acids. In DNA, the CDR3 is TGTGCCAGCAGCTTAGGGACAGCTAACTATGGCTACACCTTC. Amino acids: CASSLGTANYGYTF.

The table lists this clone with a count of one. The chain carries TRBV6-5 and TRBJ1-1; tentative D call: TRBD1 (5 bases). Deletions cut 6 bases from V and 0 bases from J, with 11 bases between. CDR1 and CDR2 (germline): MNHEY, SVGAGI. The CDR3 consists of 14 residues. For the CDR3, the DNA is TGTGCCAGCAGCCGACGACAGATGAACACTGAAGCTTTCTTT. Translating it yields CASSRRQMNTEAFF.

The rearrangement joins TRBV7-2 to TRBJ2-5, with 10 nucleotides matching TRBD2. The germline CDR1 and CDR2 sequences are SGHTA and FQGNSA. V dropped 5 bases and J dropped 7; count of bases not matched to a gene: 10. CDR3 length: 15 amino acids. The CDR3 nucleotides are TGTGCCAGCAGCACTCGGGCTAGCGGGAGTGGGACCCAGTACTTC. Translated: CASSTRASGSGTQYF.

The CDR3 protein is CASSSTQGGETQYF. DNA of the CDR3: TGTGCCAGCAGCTCAACACAGGGGGGGGAGACCCAGTACTTC. V is TRBV7-2 and J is TRBJ2-5, with a weak D call TRBD1 (8 bases). The CDR3 extends over 14 amino acids. Germline V gene data show CDR1 as SGHTA and CDR2 as FQGNSA. The ends were cut back, 4 bases at V and 5 bases at J, with 14 bases in the middle.

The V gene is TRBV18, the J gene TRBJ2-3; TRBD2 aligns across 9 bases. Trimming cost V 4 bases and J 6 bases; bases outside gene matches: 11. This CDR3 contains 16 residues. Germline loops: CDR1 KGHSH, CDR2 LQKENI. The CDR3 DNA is TGTGCCAGCTCACAATCTAGCGGGACTGTTTCGGATACGCAGTATTTT. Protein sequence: CASSQSSGTVSDTQYF.

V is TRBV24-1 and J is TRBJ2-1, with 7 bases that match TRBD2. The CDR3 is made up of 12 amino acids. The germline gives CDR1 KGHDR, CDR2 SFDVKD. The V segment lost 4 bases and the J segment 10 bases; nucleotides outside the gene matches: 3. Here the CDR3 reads CATSERGGEQFF. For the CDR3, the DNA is TGTGCCACCAGTGAGAGGGGAGGGGAGCAGTTCTTC.

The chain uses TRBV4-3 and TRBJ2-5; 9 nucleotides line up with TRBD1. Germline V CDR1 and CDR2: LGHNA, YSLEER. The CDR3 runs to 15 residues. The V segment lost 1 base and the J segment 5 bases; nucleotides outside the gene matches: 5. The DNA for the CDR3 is TGCGCCAGCAGCCAAGGGGACAGGGCAGGTGAGACCCAGTACTTC. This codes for CASSQGDRAGETQYF.

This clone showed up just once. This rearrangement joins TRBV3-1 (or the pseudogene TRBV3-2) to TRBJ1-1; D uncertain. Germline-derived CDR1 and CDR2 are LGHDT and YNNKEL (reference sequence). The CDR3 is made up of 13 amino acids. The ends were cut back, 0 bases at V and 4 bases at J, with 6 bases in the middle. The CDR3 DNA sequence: TGTGCCAGCAGCCAAGATTACGGCACTGAAGCTTTCTTT. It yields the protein CASSQDYGTEAFF.

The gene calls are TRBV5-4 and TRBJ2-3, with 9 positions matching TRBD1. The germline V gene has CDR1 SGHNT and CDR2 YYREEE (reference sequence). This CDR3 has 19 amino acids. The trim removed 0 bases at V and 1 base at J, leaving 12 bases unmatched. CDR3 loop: CASSLEGQGVGRGTDTQYF. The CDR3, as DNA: TGTGCCAGCAGCTTGGAGGGACAGGGTGTTGGTAGGGGCACAGATACGCAGTATTTT.

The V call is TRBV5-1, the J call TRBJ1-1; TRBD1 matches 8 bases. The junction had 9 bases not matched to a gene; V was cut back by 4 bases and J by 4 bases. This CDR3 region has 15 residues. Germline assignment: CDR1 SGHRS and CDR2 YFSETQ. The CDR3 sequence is CASSPITTGGTEAFF. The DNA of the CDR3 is TGCGCCAGCAGCCCGATAACCACAGGGGGCACTGAAGCTTTCTTT.

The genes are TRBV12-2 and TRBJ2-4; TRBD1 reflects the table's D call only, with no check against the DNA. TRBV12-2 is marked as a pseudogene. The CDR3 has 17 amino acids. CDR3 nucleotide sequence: TGTGCAAGTCGCTTAGGGGACAGGGGGAGGGCCGAGGACATTCAGTACTTC. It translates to CASRLGDRGRAEDIQYF.

The CDR3 is CAWSVSAGYGYTF. The CDR3, as DNA: TGTGCCTGGAGTGTAAGCGCGGGCTATGGCTACACCTTC. This chain joins TRBV30 and TRBJ1-2; D gene uncertain. With 0 bases removed from V and 4 bases from J, the gap between germline ends came to 9 bases. CDR3 size: 13 residues. Germline lookup yields CDR1 GTSNPN and CDR2 SVGIG (reference sequence).